This entry features one TCR beta chain sequence. Per the original methods: Counts of nucleated cells, estimated from reference gene primer amplification, were obtained. Generated by immunoSEQ multiplex PCR, the TCRdb table keeps only in-frame clones and is missing some. V and J calls and clone size are as listed in that table; D and trimming were resolved from the DNA. The sample contains 200,000 to 250,000 clones, around 90% of which appear only once. The data derive from a study of blood T cell repertoires in COVID-19. CDR3 size: 16 residues. Germline loops: CDR1 MDHEN, CDR2 SYDVKM. The trim removed 7 bases at V and 7 bases at J, leaving 13 bases unmatched. Which cohort a participant joined came from the clinical history participants gave. A COVID-19 case was met by exposed participants within 2 weeks before study entry.

The sample consisted of PBMCs or T cells enriched from blood (not recorded which). The chain couples TRBV28 to TRBJ2-1; 10 nucleotides agree with TRBD1. The TCR originated in a man aged 25 to 40 who had been exposed to COVID-19. The CDR3 sequence: CASTSQERQGANEQFF. In DNA, the CDR3 is TGTGCCAGCACCTCTCAAGAGAGACAGGGGGCAAATGAGCAGTTCTTC. The whole variable domain, filled in from reference TRBV28 and TRBJ2-1, reads DVKVTQSSRYLVKRTGEKVFLECVQDMDHENMFWYRQDPGLGLRLIYFSYDVKMKEKGDIPEGYSVSREKKERFSLILESASTNQTSMYLCASTSQERQGANEQFFGPGTRLTVL.